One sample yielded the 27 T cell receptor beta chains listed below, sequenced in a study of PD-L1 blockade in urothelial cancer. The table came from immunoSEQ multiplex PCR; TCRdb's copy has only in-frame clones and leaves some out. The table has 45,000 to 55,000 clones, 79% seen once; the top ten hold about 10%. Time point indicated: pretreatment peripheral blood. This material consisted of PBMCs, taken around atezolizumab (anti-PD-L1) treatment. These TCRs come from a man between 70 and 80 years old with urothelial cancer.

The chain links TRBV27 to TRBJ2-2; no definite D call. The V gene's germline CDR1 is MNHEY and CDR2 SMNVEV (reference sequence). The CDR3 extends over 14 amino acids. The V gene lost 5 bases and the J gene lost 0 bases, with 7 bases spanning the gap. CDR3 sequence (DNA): TGTGCCAGCAGTCGACTCTCGAACACCGGGGAGCTGTTTTTT. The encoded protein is CASSRLSNTGELFF.

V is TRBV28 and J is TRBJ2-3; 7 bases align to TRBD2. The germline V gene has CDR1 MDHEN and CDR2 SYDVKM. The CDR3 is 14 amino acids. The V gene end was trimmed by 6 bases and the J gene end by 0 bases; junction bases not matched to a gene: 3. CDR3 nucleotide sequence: TGTGCCAGCAGCAGGACTAGTAGCACAGATACGCAGTATTTT. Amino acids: CASSRTSSTDTQYF.

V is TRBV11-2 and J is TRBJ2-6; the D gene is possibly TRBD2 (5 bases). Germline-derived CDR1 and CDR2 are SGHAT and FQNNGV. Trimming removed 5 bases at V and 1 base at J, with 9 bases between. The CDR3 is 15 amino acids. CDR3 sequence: CASSRLASGANVLTF. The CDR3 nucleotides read TGTGCCAGCAGCCGCTTAGCGTCTGGGGCCAACGTCCTGACTTTC.

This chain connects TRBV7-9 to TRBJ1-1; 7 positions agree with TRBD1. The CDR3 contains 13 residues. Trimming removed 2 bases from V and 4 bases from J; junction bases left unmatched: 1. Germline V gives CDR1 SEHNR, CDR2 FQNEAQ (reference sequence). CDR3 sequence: CASSLTGATEAFF. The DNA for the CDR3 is TGTGCCAGCAGCTTAACAGGGGCCACTGAAGCTTTCTTT.

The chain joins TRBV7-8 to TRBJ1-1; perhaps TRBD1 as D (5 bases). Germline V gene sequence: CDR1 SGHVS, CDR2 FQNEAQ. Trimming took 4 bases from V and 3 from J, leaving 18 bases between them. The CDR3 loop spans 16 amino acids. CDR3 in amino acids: CASSSTTDPGDTEAFF. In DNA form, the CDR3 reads TGTGCCAGCAGCTCGACGACAGACCCGGGGGACACTGAAGCTTTCTTT.

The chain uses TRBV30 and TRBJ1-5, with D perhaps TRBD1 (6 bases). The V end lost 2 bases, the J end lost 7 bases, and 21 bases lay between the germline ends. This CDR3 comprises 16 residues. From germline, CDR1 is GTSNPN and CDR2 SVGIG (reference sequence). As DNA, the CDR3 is TGTGCCTGGAGTTCCAGATCGACAGGCACTGGGCAGCCCCAGCATTTT. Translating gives CAWSSRSTGTGQPQHF.

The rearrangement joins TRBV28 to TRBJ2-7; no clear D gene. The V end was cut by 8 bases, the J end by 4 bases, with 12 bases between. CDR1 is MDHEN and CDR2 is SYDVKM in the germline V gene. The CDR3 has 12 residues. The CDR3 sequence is CASRVGVYEQYF. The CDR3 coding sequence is TGTGCCAGCCGTGTTGGAGTTTACGAGCAGTACTTC.

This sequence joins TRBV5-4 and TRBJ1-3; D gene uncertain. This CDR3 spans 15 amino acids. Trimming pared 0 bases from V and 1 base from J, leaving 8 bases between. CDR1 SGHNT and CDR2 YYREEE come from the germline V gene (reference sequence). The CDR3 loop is CASSLGAPSGNTIYF. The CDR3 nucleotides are TGTGCCAGCAGCTTGGGGGCGCCTTCTGGAAACACCATATATTTT.

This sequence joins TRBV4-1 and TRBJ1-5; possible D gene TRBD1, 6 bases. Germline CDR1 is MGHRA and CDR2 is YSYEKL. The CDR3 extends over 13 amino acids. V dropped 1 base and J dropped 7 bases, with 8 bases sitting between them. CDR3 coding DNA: TGCGCCAGCAGCCAAGTAAGGGGGCAGCCCCAGCATTTT. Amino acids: CASSQVRGQPQHF.

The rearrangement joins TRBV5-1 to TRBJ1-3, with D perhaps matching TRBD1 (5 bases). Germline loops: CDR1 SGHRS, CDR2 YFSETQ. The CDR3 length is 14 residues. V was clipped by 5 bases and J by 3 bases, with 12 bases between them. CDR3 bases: TGCGCCAGCAGACCCGACAGTGATGGAAACACCATATATTTT. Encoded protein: CASRPDSDGNTIYF.

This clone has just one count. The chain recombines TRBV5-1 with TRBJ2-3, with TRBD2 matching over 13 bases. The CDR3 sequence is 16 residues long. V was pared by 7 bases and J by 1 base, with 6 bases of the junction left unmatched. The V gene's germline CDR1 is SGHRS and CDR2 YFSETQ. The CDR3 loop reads CASDRGLAGGTDTQYF. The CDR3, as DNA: TGCGCCAGCGACCGTGGACTAGCGGGAGGCACAGATACGCAGTATTTT. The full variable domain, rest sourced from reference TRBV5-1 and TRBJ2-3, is KAGVTQTPRYLIKTRGQQVTLSCSPISGHRSVSWYQQTPGQGLQFLFEYFSETQRNKGNFPGRFSGRQFSNSRSEMNVSTLELGDSALYLCASDRGLAGGTDTQYFGPGTRLTVL.

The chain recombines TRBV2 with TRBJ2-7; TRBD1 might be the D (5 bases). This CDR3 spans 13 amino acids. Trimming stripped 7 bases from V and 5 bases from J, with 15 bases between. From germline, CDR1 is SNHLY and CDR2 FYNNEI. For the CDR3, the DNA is TGTGCCAGCAAGGGGCCCCCCGAGGACGAGCAGTACTTC. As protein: CASKGPPEDEQYF.

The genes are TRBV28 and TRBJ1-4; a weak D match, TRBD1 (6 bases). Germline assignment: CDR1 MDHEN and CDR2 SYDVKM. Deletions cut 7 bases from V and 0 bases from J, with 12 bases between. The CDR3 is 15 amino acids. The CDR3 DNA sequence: TGTGCCAGCAAAAGACAGGTTGCAACTAATGAAAAACTGTTTTTT. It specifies CASKRQVATNEKLFF. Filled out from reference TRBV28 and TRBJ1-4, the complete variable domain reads DVKVTQSSRYLVKRTGEKVFLECVQDMDHENMFWYRQDPGLGLRLIYFSYDVKMKEKGDIPEGYSVSREKKERFSLILESASTNQTSMYLCASKRQVATNEKLFFGSGTQLSVL.

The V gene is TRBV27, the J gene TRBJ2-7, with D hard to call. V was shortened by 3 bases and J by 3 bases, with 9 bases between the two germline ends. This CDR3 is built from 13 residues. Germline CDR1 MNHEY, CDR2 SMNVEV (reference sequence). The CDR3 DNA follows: TGTGCCAGCAGTTTTCGCCAGGACTACGAGCAGTACTTC. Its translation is CASSFRQDYEQYF.

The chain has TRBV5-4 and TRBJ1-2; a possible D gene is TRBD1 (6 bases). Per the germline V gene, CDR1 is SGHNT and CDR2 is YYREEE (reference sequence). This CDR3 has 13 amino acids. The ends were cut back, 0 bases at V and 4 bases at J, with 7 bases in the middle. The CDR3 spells CASSLGTAYGYTF. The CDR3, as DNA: TGTGCCAGCAGCTTGGGGACAGCCTATGGCTACACCTTC.

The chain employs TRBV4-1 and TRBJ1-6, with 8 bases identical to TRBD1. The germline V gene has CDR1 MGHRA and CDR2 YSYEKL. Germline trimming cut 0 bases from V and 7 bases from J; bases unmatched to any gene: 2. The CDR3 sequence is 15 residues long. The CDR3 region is CASSQDPGGNSPLHF. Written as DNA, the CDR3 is TGCGCCAGCAGCCAAGATCCAGGGGGCAATTCACCCCTCCACTTT.

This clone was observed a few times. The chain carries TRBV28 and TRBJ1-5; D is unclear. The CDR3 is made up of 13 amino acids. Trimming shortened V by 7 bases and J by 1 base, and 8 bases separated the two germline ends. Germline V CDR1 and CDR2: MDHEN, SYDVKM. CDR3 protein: CASNAGSNQPQHF. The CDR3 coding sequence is TGTGCCAGCAACGCGGGGAGCAATCAGCCCCAGCATTTT.

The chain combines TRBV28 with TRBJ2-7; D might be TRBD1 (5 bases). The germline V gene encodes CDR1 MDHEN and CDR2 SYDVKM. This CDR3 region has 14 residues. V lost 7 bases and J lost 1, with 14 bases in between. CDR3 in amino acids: CASTLTGLSYEQYF. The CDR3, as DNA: TGTGCCAGCACGCTCACAGGTCTATCCTACGAGCAGTACTTC.

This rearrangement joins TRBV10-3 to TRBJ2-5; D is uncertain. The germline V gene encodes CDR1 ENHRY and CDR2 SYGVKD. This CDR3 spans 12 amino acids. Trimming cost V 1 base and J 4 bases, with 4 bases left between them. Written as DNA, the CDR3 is TGTGCCATCAGTGAGTTCGGAGAGACCCAGTACTTC. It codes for CAISEFGETQYF.

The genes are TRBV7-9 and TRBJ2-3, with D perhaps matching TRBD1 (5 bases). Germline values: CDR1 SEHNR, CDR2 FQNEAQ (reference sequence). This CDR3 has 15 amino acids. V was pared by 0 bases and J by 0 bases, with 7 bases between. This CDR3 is CASSLAGASTDTQYF. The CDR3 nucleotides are TGTGCCAGCAGCTTAGCTGGGGCTAGCACAGATACGCAGTATTTT.

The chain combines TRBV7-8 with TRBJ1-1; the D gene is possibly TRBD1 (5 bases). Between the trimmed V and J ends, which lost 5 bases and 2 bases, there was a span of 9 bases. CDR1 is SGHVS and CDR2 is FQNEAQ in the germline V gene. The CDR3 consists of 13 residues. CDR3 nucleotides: TGTGCCAGCAGCCAAGACAGAAACACTGAAGCTTTCTTT. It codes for CASSQDRNTEAFF.

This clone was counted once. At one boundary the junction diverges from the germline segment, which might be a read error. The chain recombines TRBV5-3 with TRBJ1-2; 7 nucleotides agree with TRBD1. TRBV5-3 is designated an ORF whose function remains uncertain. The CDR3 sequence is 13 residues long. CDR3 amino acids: CASSSGQIYGYTF. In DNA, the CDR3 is TGTGCCAGCAGCTCGGGACAGATCTATGGCTACACCTTC.

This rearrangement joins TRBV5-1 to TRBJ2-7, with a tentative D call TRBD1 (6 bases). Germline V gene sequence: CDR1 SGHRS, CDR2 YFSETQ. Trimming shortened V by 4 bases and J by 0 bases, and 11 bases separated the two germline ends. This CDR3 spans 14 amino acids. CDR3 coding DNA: TGCGCCAGCAGCCCACAGGGTAGCTCCTACGAGCAGTACTTC. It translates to CASSPQGSSYEQYF.

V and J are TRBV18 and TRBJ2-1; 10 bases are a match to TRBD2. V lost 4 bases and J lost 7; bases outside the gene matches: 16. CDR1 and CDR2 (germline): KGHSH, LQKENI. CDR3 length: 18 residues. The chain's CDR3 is CASSLTSGTVLPSNEQFF. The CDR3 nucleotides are TGTGCCAGCTCACTAACTAGCGGGACCGTCCTACCCTCGAATGAGCAGTTCTTC.

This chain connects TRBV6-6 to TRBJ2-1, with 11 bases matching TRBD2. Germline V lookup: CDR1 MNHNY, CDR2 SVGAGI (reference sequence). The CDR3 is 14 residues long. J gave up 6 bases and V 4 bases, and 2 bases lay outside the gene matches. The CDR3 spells CASSFGTSGNEQFF. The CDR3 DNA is TGTGCCAGCAGTTTCGGGACTAGCGGCAATGAGCAGTTCTTC.

CDR3 residues: CASSYGGSTEAFF. Written as DNA, the CDR3 is TGTGCCAGCAGTTACGGGGGGAGCACTGAAGCTTTCTTT. The chain carries TRBV6-5 and TRBJ1-1, with D perhaps TRBD1 (5 bases). The V end was cut by 2 bases, the J end by 4 bases, with 8 bases between. The CDR3 covers 13 residues. CDR1 and CDR2 (germline): MNHEY, SVGAGI.

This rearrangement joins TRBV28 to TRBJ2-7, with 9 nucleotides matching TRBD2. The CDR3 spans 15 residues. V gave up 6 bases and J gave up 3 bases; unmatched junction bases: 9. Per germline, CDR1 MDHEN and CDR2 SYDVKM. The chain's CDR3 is CASSNTGLANYEQYF. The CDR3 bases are TGTGCCAGCAGCAACACGGGACTAGCAAACTACGAGCAGTACTTC.